At least ten counts were recorded for the clone carrying this T cell receptor beta chain. The target antigen is unknown. Specified time point: longitudinal time-point 2. These data belong to a study of neurological immune-mediated disorders. The CDR3 runs to 13 residues. V lost 5 bases, J lost 8 bases, and 16 bases lay in between. The germline gives CDR1 DFQATT, CDR2 SNEGSKA (reference sequence). TCRdb re-called the 5' RACE reads with MiXCR, one entry per CDR3 protein. The sample lists roughly 80,000 distinct CDR3 sequences; 4.5% to 7.5% were seen once. General study results and limits: HTLV-1-associated myelopathy led in TCR clonal expansion, while multiple sclerosis ranked lowest, below healthy controls.

The chain couples TRBV20-1 to TRBJ2-1; D possibly corresponds to TRBD2 (6 bases). The sample consisted of PBMCs. The receptor was derived from a woman aged 60-75 years with multiple sclerosis. The CDR3 DNA is TGCAGTGCTCCCGCACTAGCAATCGATGAGCAGTTCTTC. Translation gives CSAPALAIDEQFF.